This passage covers 11 T cell receptor beta chains from one sample sequenced in a study of blood T cell repertoires in COVID-19. The data were produced by immunoSEQ multiplex PCR, yet TCRdb's version contains in-frame clones alone and is incomplete. The sample gives around 400,000 clones, around four fifths of which show up once; about 5.4% is in the top ten. Sample: PBMCs or T cells enriched from blood (not recorded which). These receptor sequences come from a woman between 45 and 65 years old who had recovered from COVID-19.

A remark on this clone: This same CDR3 is encoded by further DNA sequences in the sample. The chain combines TRBV2 with TRBJ1-1; D is perhaps TRBD1 (5 bases). This CDR3 is built from 13 residues. Germline V gene data show CDR1 as SNHLY and CDR2 as FYNNEI. V dropped 8 bases and J dropped 3 bases, with 13 bases sitting between them. The CDR3 sequence: CASSPRRDTEAFF. Written as DNA, the CDR3 is TGTGCCAGCTCTCCACGCAGGGACACTGAAGCTTTCTTT.

This clone was seen a handful of times. This chain links TRBV3-1 (or the pseudogene TRBV3-2) with TRBJ1-3, with 8 bases lining up with TRBD1. CDR1 LGHDT and CDR2 YNNKEL come from the germline V gene (reference sequence). After removal of 3 bases from V and 4 bases from J, the junction contained 8 bases not matched to a gene. CDR3 length equals 16 residues. For the CDR3, the DNA is TGTGCCAGCAGCCAGACAGGGACAGGATCAGGAAACACCATATATTTT. This translates into CASSQTGTGSGNTIYF.

This clone has only one observation. This rearrangement joins TRBV2 to TRBJ1-1; 7 nucleotides match TRBD1. The CDR3 covers 11 residues. V was clipped by 8 bases and J by 7 bases; unmatched bases: 4. Germline CDR1 reads SNHLY; CDR2 reads FYNNEI. This CDR3 is CASGQVYEAFF. The CDR3 DNA follows: TGTGCCAGCGGACAGGTCTATGAAGCTTTCTTT.

This chain connects TRBV7-2 to TRBJ2-5; tentatively, D is TRBD1 (6 bases). V was trimmed by 5 bases and J by 2 bases, leaving 15 bases between them. The germline CDR1 and CDR2 sequences are SGHTA and FQGNSA. The CDR3 covers 15 residues. The CDR3 reads CASSPRAGTQETQYF. The CDR3 nucleotides are TGTGCCAGCAGCCCAAGGGCAGGGACACAAGAGACCCAGTACTTC.

The chain carries TRBV5-8 and TRBJ1-2; no firm D call. Per germline, CDR1 SGHTS and CDR2 YDEGEE. The CDR3 length is 14 residues. V shed 4 bases and J shed 1 base, with 11 bases lying between them. The CDR3 spells CASSLDEGNYGYTF. The CDR3 nucleotides are TGTGCCAGCAGCCTCGACGAGGGTAACTATGGCTACACCTTC.

The chain couples TRBV5-1 to TRBJ2-1; the match to TRBD2 covers 11 bases. The germline gives CDR1 SGHRS, CDR2 YFSETQ. The trim removed 0 bases at V and 5 bases at J, leaving 1 base unmatched. The CDR3 runs to 15 residues. CDR3 protein: CASSLETSGNNEQFF. The CDR3 DNA sequence: TGCGCCAGCAGCTTGGAGACTAGCGGGAACAATGAGCAGTTCTTC.

CDR3 amino acids: CASTLAAYNEQFF. For the CDR3, the DNA is TGTGCCAGCACCCTAGCGGCCTACAATGAGCAGTTCTTC. The chain links TRBV27 to TRBJ2-1; TRBD2 matches at 7 bases. The V and J ends lost 7 bases and 2 bases, in that order; junction bases with no gene match: 2. Germline V gene data show CDR1 as MNHEY and CDR2 as SMNVEV (reference sequence). The CDR3 consists of 13 residues.

The chain combines TRBV4-3 with TRBJ2-1; 9 bases map to TRBD2. CDR1 and CDR2 from the germline V gene are LGHNA and YSLEER. This CDR3 comprises 21 residues. J lost 6 bases, V lost 6 bases, and 27 bases had no gene match. The CDR3 here is CASRSLWGRLGGRAIANEQFF. CDR3 nucleotides: TGCGCCAGCAGATCCCTCTGGGGGCGCCTTGGCGGGAGGGCCATCGCCAATGAGCAGTTCTTC.

This clone was seen a few times. The junction differs from germline at one of its ends, possibly a read error. The CDR3 DNA follows: TGTGCCAGCAGTTTGTACCCCGGGTCTGACGCTTTCTTT. This sequence encodes CASSLYPGSDAFF. This chain connects TRBV27 to TRBJ1-1; D unresolved. CDR3 size: 13 residues. In germline, CDR1 is MNHEY, CDR2 SMNVEV (reference sequence).

V usage is TRBV27 and J usage is TRBJ2-3; tentatively, D is TRBD2 (6 bases). Trimming removed 6 bases at V and 1 base at J, with 11 bases between. The CDR3 consists of 14 residues. Germline V gene data show CDR1 as MNHEY and CDR2 as SMNVEV (reference sequence). The CDR3 DNA follows: TGTGCCAGCAGAAATAGCGGTGGCACAGATACGCAGTATTTT. Its protein is CASRNSGGTDTQYF.

The chain recombines TRBV6-5 with TRBJ1-2, with D hard to call. The CDR3 totals 13 residues. Trimming took off 4 bases at V and 4 bases at J, with 10 bases between the two ends. Germline V lookup: CDR1 MNHEY, CDR2 SVGAGI. The CDR3 sequence: CASSSRVAYGYTF. Written as DNA, the CDR3 is TGTGCCAGCAGTTCCCGGGTGGCCTATGGCTACACCTTC.